The rows below give T cell receptor beta chains drawn from one sample of a study of T cells in Graves' hyperthyroidism and ophthalmopathy. Each CDR3 protein is one row after TCRdb ran MiXCR on the multiplex PCR reads. The sample lists about 560,000 distinct CDR3 sequences, just over 45% occurring once. Sequenced input: peripheral blood or thyroid tissue (not recorded which). Receptor source: a woman under 30 with Graves' hyperthyroidism. Both conserved end residues are part of each CDR3. D genes are given only for firm matches. Where a row states a size, it is once, few, many or the class of an expanded clone; other rows omit it.

j_call v_call clone_size d_call cdr3_nt cdr3_aa
TRBJ1-6 TRBV9 - TRBD1 TGTGCCAGCAGCCCGTCGGACAGGGATCCTATCCACTTT CASSPSDRDPIHF
TRBJ2-7 TRBV5-1 - TRBD2 TGTGCCAGCAGCCAAGGACTAGCGGGGGGCTACGAGCAGTACTTC CASSQGLAGGYEQYF
TRBJ1-2 TRBV29-1 - TRBD1 TGCAGCGCCGAGGGGCAGGGGGCTAGTCGGAATGGCTACACCTTC CSAEGQGASRNGYTF
TRBJ2-3 TRBV29-1 - TRBD2 TGCAGCGTGGACGGAGTAGCGGGAGCGGCAACAGATACGCAGTATTTT CSVDGVAGAATDTQYF
TRBJ1-2 TRBV2 many - TGTGCCAGCACGGGCAGCCCTAACTATGGCTACACCTTC CASTGSPNYGYTF
TRBJ1-1 TRBV6-5 once - TGTGCCAGCAGTTACTCGAACCGGGCTGAGTATCGTGTCTTT CASSYSNRAEYRVF
TRBJ1-2 TRBV12-3/TRBV12-4 - - TGTGCCAGCAGGAACATAGCTCTCTATGGCTACACCTTC CASRNIALYGYTF
TRBJ2-5 TRBV6-6 few - TGTGCCAGCAGTGAATTGGCGGAGACCCAGTACTTC CASSELAETQYF
TRBJ2-5 TRBV20-1 once - TGCAGTGCTAGGAGGGTAGCGGCGGAGACCCAGTACTTC CSARRVAAETQYF
TRBJ2-7 TRBV20-1 - TRBD1 TGCAGTGCTAGCCCAGGGGGAACCTACGAGCAGTGCTTC CSASPGGTYEQCF
TRBJ2-3 TRBV6-1 - - TGTGCCAGCAGGGCGGTACCCACAGATACGCAGTATTTT CASRAVPTDTQYF
TRBJ1-1 TRBV29-1 many - TGCAGCGTAATGAACACTGAAGCTTTCTTT CSVMNTEAFF
TRBJ2-7 TRBV29-1 many - TGCAGCGTCCTAGGGGGGGCAACCTACGAGCAGTACTTC CSVLGGATYEQYF
TRBJ1-1 TRBV29-1 - TRBD1 TGCAGCGTTGATCCCGGGACAGGGGGCAGTGAAGCTTTCTTT CSVDPGTGGSEAFF
TRBJ1-1 TRBV19 - - TGTGTCAGTAGTATTGGGCGGAACACTGAAGCTTTCTTT CVSSIGRNTEAFF
TRBJ1-5 TRBV7-9 - - TGTGCCAGTAACTTGGACACCTATAGCAATCAGCCCCAGCATTTT CASNLDTYSNQPQHF
TRBJ2-2 TRBV7-3 many - TGTGCCAGCAGCCCATGGGACACCGGGGAGCTGTTTTTT CASSPWDTGELFF
TRBJ1-2 TRBV13 many - TGTGCCAGCAGCTTAGGAAGCGGCTACACCTTC CASSLGSGYTF
TRBJ2-5 TRBV20-1 - - TGCAGTGCTAGAAACACCCCGGGGTACTATCAAGAGACCCAGTACTTC CSARNTPGYYQETQYF
TRBJ2-2 TRBV29-1 - - TGCAGCGTTGATATGGCGGGTGGGGAGCTGTTTTTT CSVDMAGGELFF
TRBJ2-5 TRBV24-1 many - TGTGCCACCAGTGATTTGAGGGGGAACCAAGAGACCCAGTACTTC CATSDLRGNQETQYF
TRBJ2-7 TRBV6-1 - - TGTGCCAGCAGTGAAAGGGTCCCCTACGAGCAGTACTTC CASSERVPYEQYF
TRBJ1-5 TRBV7-8 few - TGTGCCAGCAGCTTAGCAGGGGTCAATCAGCCCCAGCATTTT CASSLAGVNQPQHF
TRBJ2-5 TRBV20-1 - - TGCAGGGACCAGGGTCAAGAGACCCAGTACTTC CRDQGQETQYF
TRBJ1-5 TRBV10-3 - - TGTGCCATCAGTGAGTCGAGTCTAGCTGGATACGAGCATTTT CAISESSLAGYEHF
TRBJ2-2 TRBV14 few - TGTGCCAGCAGCCAAGACAGGGTGGGCGCCGGGGAGCTGTTTTTT CASSQDRVGAGELFF
TRBJ1-1 TRBV9 few - TGTGCCAGCAGCGCGAAGGATGGGCTGTCGGTTAGCACTGAAGCTTTCTTT CASSAKDGLSVSTEAFF
TRBJ1-2 TRBV15 few - TGTGCCACCAGCAGAGAGGACGTTGGAGGCTACACCTTC CATSREDVGGYTF
TRBJ1-5 TRBV7-9 many - TGTGCCAGCAGCACCTCCAGGGACGGGGGCAATCAGCCCCAGCATTTT CASSTSRDGGNQPQHF
TRBJ1-2 TRBV14 - TRBD1 TGTGCCAGCAGCCAAGGACAGGGCTTCACCTTC CASSQGQGFTF
TRBJ1-3 TRBV25-1 many - TGTGCCAGCAGTAAGCCCGGGACGGTCTCTGGAAACACCATATATTTT CASSKPGTVSGNTIYF
TRBJ1-1 TRBV12-3/TRBV12-4 few TRBD1 TGTGCCAGCAGTACCGGGACAGGGGGTCAAGAAGCTTTCTTT CASSTGTGGQEAFF
TRBJ2-2 TRBV15 once TRBD2 TGTGCCACCAGCAGTCAACTTGGACTAGCACTGAGCACCGGGGAGCTGTTTTTT CATSSQLGLALSTGELFF
TRBJ2-7 TRBV29-1 few - TGCAGCGCGGGTGGAGGCTGGCGGACTTCCTACGAGCAGTACTTC CSAGGGWRTSYEQYF
TRBJ1-2 TRBV7-9 - - TGTGCCAGCAGCCCCGCGGGGGGCGCGAGCTATGGCTACACCTTC CASSPAGGASYGYTF
TRBJ1-5 TRBV6-5 few - TGTGCCAGCAGTTACCTCGGCTCCGAGCCCCAGCATTTT CASSYLGSEPQHF
TRBJ1-5 TRBV6-5 few TRBD1 TGTGCCAGCAGTTCCCCAGGGGGCCAGGGGGTCCGCAATCAGCCCCAGCATTTT CASSSPGGQGVRNQPQHF
TRBJ1-1 TRBV25-1 - TRBD1 TGTGCTAGTGACAGGGGGTCTGAAGCTTTCTTT CASDRGSEAFF
TRBJ1-1 TRBV7-3 few - TGTGCCAGCAGCTTAAGTCAGGGACTGACTGAAGCTTTCTTT CASSLSQGLTEAFF
TRBJ2-5 TRBV5-1 few TRBD2 TGCGCCAGCGGACTAGCGGGAGTAATCCAAGAGACCCAGTACTTC CASGLAGVIQETQYF
TRBJ1-5 TRBV15 many - TGTGCCACCAGCAGAGCCTCACAGGGATTCTTTAGCAATCAGCCCCAGCATTTT CATSRASQGFFSNQPQHF
TRBJ1-1 TRBV7-8 - TRBD1 TGTGCCAGCAGCCAAGGGACAGGGAGCACTGAAGCTTTCTTT CASSQGTGSTEAFF
TRBJ1-6 TRBV25-1 - - TGCGCCAGCAGCTCCAAGGGGCCTCTAGGTTCACCCCTCCACTTT CASSSKGPLGSPLHF
TRBJ1-1 TRBV10-3 once - TGTGCCATCGGGCTTGGGGGGATCGGCACTGAAGCTTTCTTT CAIGLGGIGTEAFF
TRBJ2-7 TRBV7-8 many - TGTGCCAGCAGCTTTCAAAGGAGCGAGCAGTACTTC CASSFQRSEQYF
TRBJ2-7 TRBV7-4 few TRBD2 TGTGCCAGCAGCTTAGTAGTAGCGGGAGAGCAGTACTTC CASSLVVAGEQYF
TRBJ2-1 TRBV24-1 - TRBD1 TGTGCCACCAGTGATCCGGAGAACAGGGGCTTGGTCGAGCAGTTCTTC CATSDPENRGLVEQFF
TRBJ1-2 TRBV10-3 - TRBD1 TGTGCCATCAGTGAGGGCCAGGGGGGCTTTCATGGCTACACCTTC CAISEGQGGFHGYTF
TRBJ2-7 TRBV24-1 - TRBD2 TGTGCCACCAGTGATTCCCAGGGGACTAGCAGATCAGAGTTTGAGCAGTACTTC CATSDSQGTSRSEFEQYF
TRBJ2-7 TRBV2 few TRBD2 TGTGCCAGCAGTGATTTTCGGACGGGAGGGCCGCCTGGGGAGCAGTACTTC CASSDFRTGGPPGEQYF
TRBJ1-2 TRBV25-1 - - TGTGCCAGCAGTGAATATAGGACAACCTATGGCTACACCTTC CASSEYRTTYGYTF
TRBJ2-7 TRBV20-1 - - TGCAGTGCCCCCGGGGTTAGGCCCGCCTACGAGCAGTACTTC CSAPGVRPAYEQYF
TRBJ2-2 TRBV7-2 - TRBD2 TGTGCCAGCAGCTTAGTAGCGGGAGAGGTCGGGGAGCTGTTTTTT CASSLVAGEVGELFF